This TCR beta chain originates from a study of T cell responses to AZD1222 COVID-19 vaccine. Study results and caveats: Seropositive status at baseline applied to only five or six AZD1222 recipients. Samples come after the peak T cell response, not at day 14. Reports say nearly half of spike-specific TCRs go after unmutated variant regions. At 160-218 and 743-854, vaccine-associated CD4 TCRs were dominant, and they spanned spike.

Comment on this clone: The antigen is not known.

The CDR3 spans 12 residues. The V end was cut by 4 bases, the J end by 4 bases, with 4 bases between. Data came from immunoSEQ multiplex PCR; TCRdb stores just in-frame clones and leaves some out. The sample includes 150,000 to 200,000 clones, roughly 94% seen only once; the top ten take approximately 4.8%. The input for sequencing was peripheral blood, taken 28 days after the second AZD1222 dose. The rearrangement links TRBV12-3 or TRBV12-4 to TRBJ2-2; D not certain. The TCR originated in an adult who received the AZD1222 COVID-19 vaccine. The CDR3 is CASSSTTGELFF. The CDR3 DNA is TGTGCCAGCAGTTCGACCACCGGGGAGCTGTTTTTT.